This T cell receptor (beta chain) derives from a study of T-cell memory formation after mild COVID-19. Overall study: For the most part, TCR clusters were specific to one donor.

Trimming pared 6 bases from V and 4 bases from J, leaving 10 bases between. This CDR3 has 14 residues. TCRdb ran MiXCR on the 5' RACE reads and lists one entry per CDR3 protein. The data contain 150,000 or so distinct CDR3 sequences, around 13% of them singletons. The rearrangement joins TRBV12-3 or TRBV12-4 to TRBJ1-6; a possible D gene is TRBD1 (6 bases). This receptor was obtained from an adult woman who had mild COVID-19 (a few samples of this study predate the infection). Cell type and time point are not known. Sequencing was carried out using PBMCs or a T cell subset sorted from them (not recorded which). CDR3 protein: CASSGGQYNSPLHF. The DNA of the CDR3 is TGTGCCAGCAGCGGCGGACAGTATAATTCACCCCTCCACTTT.